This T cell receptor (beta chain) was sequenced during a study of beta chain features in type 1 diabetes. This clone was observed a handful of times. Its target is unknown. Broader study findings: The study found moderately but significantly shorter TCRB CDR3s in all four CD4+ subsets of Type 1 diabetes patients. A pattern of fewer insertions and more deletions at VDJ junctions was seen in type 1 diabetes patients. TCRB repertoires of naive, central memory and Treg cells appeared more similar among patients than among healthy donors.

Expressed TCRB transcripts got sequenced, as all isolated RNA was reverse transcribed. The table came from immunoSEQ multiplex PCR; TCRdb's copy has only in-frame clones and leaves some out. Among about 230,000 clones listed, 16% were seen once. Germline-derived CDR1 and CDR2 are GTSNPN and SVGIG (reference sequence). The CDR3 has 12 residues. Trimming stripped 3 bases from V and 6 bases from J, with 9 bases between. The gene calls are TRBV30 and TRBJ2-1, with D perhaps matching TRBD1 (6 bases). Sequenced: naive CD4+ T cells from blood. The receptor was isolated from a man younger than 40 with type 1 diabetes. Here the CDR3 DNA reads TGTGCCTGGAGAACCAGGGGCAATGAGCAGTTCTTC. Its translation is CAWRTRGNEQFF.